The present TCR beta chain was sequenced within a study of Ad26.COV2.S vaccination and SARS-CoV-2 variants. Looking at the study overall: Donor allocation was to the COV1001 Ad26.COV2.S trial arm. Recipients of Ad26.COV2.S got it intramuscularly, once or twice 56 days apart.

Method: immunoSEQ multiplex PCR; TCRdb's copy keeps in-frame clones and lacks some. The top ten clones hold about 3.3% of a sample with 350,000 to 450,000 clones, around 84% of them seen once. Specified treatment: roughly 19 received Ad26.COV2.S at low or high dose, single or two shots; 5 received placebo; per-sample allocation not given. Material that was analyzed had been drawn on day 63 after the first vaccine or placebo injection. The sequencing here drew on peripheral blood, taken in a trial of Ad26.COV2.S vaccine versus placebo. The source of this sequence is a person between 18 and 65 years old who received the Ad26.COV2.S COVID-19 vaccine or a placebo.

The CDR3 DNA follows: TGTGCCAGCACCCGGGACTATGAGCAGTTCTTC. Residues: CASTRDYEQFF. The chain combines TRBV12-3 or TRBV12-4 with TRBJ2-1; D may be TRBD2 (6 bases). V was clipped by 7 bases and J by 8 bases, with 9 bases between them. The CDR3 is 11 amino acids.